Only one count was recorded for the clone carrying this T cell receptor beta chain. Its antigen is as yet unknown. This CDR3 spans 16 amino acids. Per germline, CDR1 SGHVS and CDR2 FQNEAQ. The trim removed 5 bases at V and 4 bases at J, leaving 10 bases unmatched. These data are taken from a study of cytomegalovirus exposure and HLA in healthy donors. Overall study context: The same platform was used for the 120 or so validation repertoires as for the 666 first-cohort repertoires, as reported in a later analysis.

General observations from the study: In vitro checks showed that a few CMV-associated chains really do target CMV antigens.

Produced via immunoSEQ multiplex PCR; TCRdb's table is partial and in-frame only. This table has roughly 60,000 clones, 85% to 95% appearing once. Sequencing was done on a sample of PBMCs. This chain connects TRBV7-8 to TRBJ2-1; 8 nucleotides match TRBD2. This TCR was recovered from a woman under 30 in good health and CMV-seropositive. Written as DNA, the CDR3 is TGTGCCAGCAGCAGCCATAGCGGGATCTCATACAATGAGCAGTTCTTC. It translates to CASSSHSGISYNEQFF.